The source of this TCR beta chain is a study of graft-versus-host responses after intestinal transplantation. The wider study: Among the recipients, all got anti-thymocyte globulin induction and then tacrolimus and steroids for approximately 3 years.

Overall study results and limits: Allograft graft-versus-host to host-versus-graft clonal ratios ran high in patients with graft-donor T cell macrochimerism. Recipient marrow contained GvH clones, some of which appeared first in ileum or blood. Declining HvG levels early post-transplant were linked to peak circulating GvH clone levels.

About this clone: Its specificity is unknown.

The table came from immunoSEQ multiplex PCR; TCRdb's copy has only in-frame clones and leaves some out. The top ten hold roughly 0.39% of the sample, which has some 90,000 clones, around 93% seen once. Germline V gives CDR1 MGHRA, CDR2 YSYEKL. J lost 5 bases, V lost 1 base, and 6 bases had no gene match. CDR3 length: 15 amino acids. The origin of this receptor is a human donor who was the organ donor for an intestinal transplant. V usage is TRBV4-1 and J usage is TRBJ2-3, with 7 positions matching TRBD1. Here the sequenced sample was unstimulated CD8+ T cells sorted from spleen or lymph node cells, taken before transplant. CDR3 loop: CASSQAGQVLDTQYF. The CDR3 DNA reads TGCGCCAGCAGCCAAGCCGGACAGGTTTTAGATACGCAGTATTTT.